This T cell receptor beta chain is from a study of shared clonotypes between healthy human individuals. This CDR3 has 16 residues. Germline CDR1 MDHEN, CDR2 SYDVKM. With V trimmed by 5 bases and J by 3 bases, 9 bases remained unmatched. Clones were read by immunoSEQ multiplex PCR, and TCRdb kept only the in-frame ones, dropping some. The sample consists of about 2.3 million clones, less than 95% of them appearing once. Sample: naive CD4+ T cells from PBMCs. The sample's subset: CD45RA+ positively selected. The receptor's source is a young man in good health. Some clones in this sample may be carry-over from other donors' samples. The rearrangement links TRBV28 to TRBJ1-2; 10 nucleotides line up with TRBD1. Here the CDR3 DNA reads TGTGCCAGCAGTCCCCGGACAGGGGGTATGGACTATGGCTACACCTTC. Translated, it gives CASSPRTGGMDYGYTF.